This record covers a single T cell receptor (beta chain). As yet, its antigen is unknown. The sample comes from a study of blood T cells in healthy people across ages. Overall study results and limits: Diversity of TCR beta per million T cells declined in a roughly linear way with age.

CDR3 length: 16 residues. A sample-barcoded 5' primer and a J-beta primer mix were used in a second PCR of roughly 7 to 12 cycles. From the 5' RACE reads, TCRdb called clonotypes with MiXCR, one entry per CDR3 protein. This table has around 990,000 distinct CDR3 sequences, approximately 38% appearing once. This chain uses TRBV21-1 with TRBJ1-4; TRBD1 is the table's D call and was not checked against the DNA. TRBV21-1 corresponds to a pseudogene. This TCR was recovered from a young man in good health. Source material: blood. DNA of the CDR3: TGTGCCAGCAGCTTTCCCTTTAGGGGGGCCAATGAAAAACTGTTTTTT. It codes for CASSFPFRGANEKLFF.